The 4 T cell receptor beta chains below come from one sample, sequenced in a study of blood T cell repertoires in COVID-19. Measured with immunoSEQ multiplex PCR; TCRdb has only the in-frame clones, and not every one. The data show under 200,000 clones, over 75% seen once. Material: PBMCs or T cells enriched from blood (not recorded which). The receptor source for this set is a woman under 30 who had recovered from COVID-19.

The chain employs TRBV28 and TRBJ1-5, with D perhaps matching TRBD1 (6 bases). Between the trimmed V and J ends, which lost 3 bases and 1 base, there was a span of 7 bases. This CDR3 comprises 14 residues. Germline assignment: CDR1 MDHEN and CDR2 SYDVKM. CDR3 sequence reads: CASSFQGSNQPQHF. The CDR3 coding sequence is TGTGCCAGCAGTTTTCAGGGGAGCAATCAGCCCCAGCATTTT. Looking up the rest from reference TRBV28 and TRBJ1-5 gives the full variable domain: DVKVTQSSRYLVKRTGEKVFLECVQDMDHENMFWYRQDPGLGLRLIYFSYDVKMKEKGDIPEGYSVSREKKERFSLILESASTNQTSMYLCASSFQGSNQPQHFGDGTRLSIL.

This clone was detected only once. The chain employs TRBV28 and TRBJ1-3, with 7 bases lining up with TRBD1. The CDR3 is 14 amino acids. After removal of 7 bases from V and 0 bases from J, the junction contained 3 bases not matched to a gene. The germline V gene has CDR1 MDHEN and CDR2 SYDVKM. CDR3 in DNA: TGTGCCAGCACTGACAGGGCCTCTGGAAACACCATATATTTT. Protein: CASTDRASGNTIYF.

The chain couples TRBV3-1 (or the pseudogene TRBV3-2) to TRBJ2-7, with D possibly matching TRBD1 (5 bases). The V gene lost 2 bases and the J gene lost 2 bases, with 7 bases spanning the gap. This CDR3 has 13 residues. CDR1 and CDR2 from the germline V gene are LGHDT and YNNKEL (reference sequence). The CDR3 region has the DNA TGTGCCAGCAGCCAACAGGGCACCTACGAGCAGTACTTC. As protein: CASSQQGTYEQYF.

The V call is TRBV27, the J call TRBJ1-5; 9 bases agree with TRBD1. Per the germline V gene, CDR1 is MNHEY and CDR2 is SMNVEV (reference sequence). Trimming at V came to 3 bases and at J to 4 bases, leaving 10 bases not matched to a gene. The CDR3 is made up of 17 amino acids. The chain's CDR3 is CASSLLGQGFSNQPQHF. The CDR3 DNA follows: TGTGCCAGCAGTTTGTTAGGACAGGGGTTTTCGAATCAGCCCCAGCATTTT.